This T cell receptor beta chain was identified in a study of T-cell memory formation after mild COVID-19. Study-wide background: Among the donors, TCR clusters were largely specific to each donor. Notes on the study in general: Mainly CM and EM harbored the contracting CD4+ clones; mainly EMRA harbored the CD8+ ones. A subset of responding clones appeared in pre-infection memory, suggesting cross-reactive memory joined.

V was pared by 5 bases and J by 8 bases, with 13 bases between. Germline V lookup: CDR1 LGHNA, CDR2 YNFKEQ. CDR3 length equals 13 residues. This clonotype has ten or more counts. Its specificity is unknown. MiXCR, run by TCRdb on the 5' RACE reads, gives a single entry per CDR3 protein. The table has about 400,000 distinct CDR3 sequences, approximately 15% seen once; the top ten hold 22%. The receptor comes from a man aged 18 to 29 who had mild COVID-19 (a few samples of this study predate the infection). Cell type and time point are not known. The sample consisted of PBMCs or a T cell subset sorted from them (not recorded which). The chain is built from TRBV4-2 and TRBJ2-1, with no clear D. CDR3 coding DNA: TGTGCCAGCAGCTTTGGGCGGAAGGATGAGCAGTTCTTC. The encoded protein is CASSFGRKDEQFF.